These 25 T cell receptor beta chains originate from one sample sequenced in a study of monozygotic twins with inflammatory bowel disease. After re-calling the 5' RACE reads, TCRdb lists one entry per CDR3 protein, DNA absent. The sample's table shows about 160,000 distinct CDR3 sequences. Sequencing used blood. All receptors derive from a human donor with ulcerative colitis or Crohn's disease, or a healthy co-twin of an affected twin (not recorded which).

The V call is TRBV7-6, the J call TRBJ2-7. This CDR3 spans 13 amino acids. Per germline, CDR1 SGHVS and CDR2 FNYEAQ. The chain's CDR3 is CASSPDPWNEQYF.

The rearrangement uses TRBV29-1 and TRBJ2-7. This CDR3 region has 12 residues. Germline CDR1 SQVTM, CDR2 ANQGSEA. CDR3 protein: CSVEGGWGEQYF.

This sequence joins TRBV5-1 and TRBJ2-1; the D call from TCRdb, TRBD1, cannot be confirmed without DNA. Germline CDR1 SGHRS, CDR2 YFSETQ. The CDR3 covers 12 residues. CDR3: CASSLGGDEQFF.

This chain links TRBV24-1 with TRBJ2-3; TCRdb's D gene call, TRBD2, goes unchecked for lack of DNA. Germline values: CDR1 KGHDR, CDR2 SFDVKD. This CDR3 has 17 amino acids. The CDR3 loop reads CATRARAAGLGTDTQYF.

The chain recombines TRBV28 with TRBJ1-5; TCRdb selects TRBD1, and the lack of DNA leaves this call unchecked. The CDR3 has 15 residues. Germline CDR1 and CDR2: MDHEN and SYDVKM. The CDR3 spells CASNSGGDGNQPQHF.

This rearrangement joins TRBV6-1 to TRBJ2-5; TCRdb proposes TRBD2, but this gene call is untestable without DNA. Germline V CDR1 and CDR2: MNHNS, SASEGT. CDR3 length: 16 amino acids. CDR3 sequence reads: CASSEVGRDGRETQYF.

The chain combines TRBV18 with TRBJ1-4. CDR1 and CDR2 (germline): KGHSH, LQKENI. The CDR3 totals 15 residues. The chain's CDR3 is CASSPGSASNEKLFF.

The chain links TRBV5-1 to TRBJ2-6; TCRdb gives TRBD1 as the D gene, but with no DNA this cannot be confirmed. The CDR3 is 14 amino acids. Germline assignment: CDR1 SGHRS and CDR2 YFSETQ. CDR3 region: CASQPGLGANVLTF.

CDR3: CASSLTGTTSGETQYF. This chain links TRBV5-1 with TRBJ2-5; absent DNA, TCRdb's TRBD1 call cannot be checked. From germline, CDR1 is SGHRS and CDR2 YFSETQ. The CDR3 consists of 16 residues.

V and J are TRBV7-2 and TRBJ2-7; TCRdb's D gene call, TRBD1, goes unchecked for lack of DNA. This CDR3 comprises 14 residues. CDR1 SGHTA and CDR2 FQGNSA come from the germline V gene. The CDR3: CASSRDPSSYEQYF.

This chain's CDR3 is CASSVSGRWVDEQYF. The V gene is TRBV9, the J gene TRBJ2-7; TCRdb's D call of TRBD1 is untestable without DNA. Germline lookup yields CDR1 SGDLS and CDR2 YYNGEE. The CDR3 covers 15 residues. Combining the CDR3 with reference TRBV9 and TRBJ2-7 gives the whole variable domain DSGVTQTPKHLITATGQRVTLRCSPRSGDLSVYWYQQSLDQGLQFLIQYYNGEERAKGNILERFSAQQFPDLHSELNLSSLELGDSALYFCASSVSGRWVDEQYFGPGTRLTVT.

The genes are TRBV11-2 and TRBJ2-1; TCRdb's D call, TRBD1, is unchecked because there is no DNA. The germline V gene encodes CDR1 SGHAT and CDR2 FQNNGV. This CDR3 region has 16 residues. The chain's CDR3 is CASSSPRGQRYNEQFF.

V gene TRBV18 combines with J gene TRBJ2-7; the D call of TRBD1 rests on TCRdb alone, since no DNA is present to check it. The CDR3 loop spans 15 amino acids. Germline CDR1 KGHSH, CDR2 LQKENI. CDR3: CASSPRQGRSYEQYF.

The chain couples TRBV20-1 to TRBJ2-3; without DNA, the TCRdb call of TRBD2 cannot be checked. CDR3 size: 15 residues. Germline CDR1 DFQATT, CDR2 SNEGSKA (reference sequence). The CDR3 sequence is CSLNLGASGTDTQYF.

V is TRBV28 and J is TRBJ1-1; TCRdb proposes TRBD1, but this gene call is untestable without DNA. Germline values: CDR1 MDHEN, CDR2 SYDVKM. The CDR3 spans 18 residues. CDR3 amino acids: CASSFFIKIHRFATEAFF.

This chain links TRBV5-1 with TRBJ2-5; TCRdb selects TRBD2, and the lack of DNA leaves this call unchecked. Germline CDR1 SGHRS, CDR2 YFSETQ. This CDR3 has 13 amino acids. Here the CDR3 reads CASSLGWEETQYF. Variable domain in full (rest from reference TRBV5-1 and TRBJ2-5): KAGVTQTPRYLIKTRGQQVTLSCSPISGHRSVSWYQQTPGQGLQFLFEYFSETQRNKGNFPGRFSGRQFSNSRSEMNVSTLELGDSALYLCASSLGWEETQYFGPGTRLLVL.

The chain has TRBV5-4 and TRBJ2-4; TCRdb's assignment of TRBD1 cannot be checked, as there is no DNA. Germline CDR1 is SGHNT and CDR2 is YYREEE (reference sequence). This CDR3 contains 18 residues. This CDR3 reads CASSRRTGAELAKNIQYF.

The genes are TRBV11-2 and TRBJ2-1; TCRdb proposes TRBD2, but this gene call is untestable without DNA. The length of the CDR3 is 18 residues. Germline V gives CDR1 SGHAT, CDR2 FQNNGV. This chain's CDR3 is CASSLKTMPGLQPLPRVF.

The chain uses TRBV19 and TRBJ1-4; TCRdb's D call, TRBD1, is unchecked because there is no DNA. This CDR3 is 15 amino acids long. CDR1 is LNHDA and CDR2 is SQIVND in the germline V gene (reference sequence). The CDR3: CASSTTGITNEKLFF.

This CDR3 is CASSRLAGGAGANVLTF. V and J are TRBV5-6 and TRBJ2-6; the TCRdb call, TRBD2, lacks DNA for checking. The germline V gene encodes CDR1 SGHDT and CDR2 YYEEEE. The CDR3 covers 17 residues.

V gene TRBV27 combines with J gene TRBJ1-5. Germline V CDR1 and CDR2: MNHEY, SMNVEV (reference sequence). This CDR3 region has 18 residues. CDR3 residues: CASSLLGPSPISNQPQHF.

This chain joins TRBV5-1 and TRBJ2-3; TCRdb's D call of TRBD1 is untestable without DNA. This CDR3 is 16 amino acids long. The germline V gene has CDR1 SGHRS and CDR2 YFSETQ. CDR3 region: CASSLGAPGSTDTQYF.

The chain carries TRBV7-6 and TRBJ2-1. Germline CDR1 reads SGHVS; CDR2 reads FNYEAQ. This CDR3 is 14 amino acids long. CDR3 region: CASESSGSGGEQFF.

The CDR3 region is CASSYLRTGISYEQYF. The V call is TRBV6-2 or TRBV6-3, the J call TRBJ2-7; TCRdb's D call, TRBD1, is unchecked because there is no DNA. Germline V CDR1 and CDR2: MNHEY, SVGEGT. This CDR3 is built from 16 residues.

The rearrangement links TRBV19 to TRBJ1-5; TCRdb lists TRBD1, though no DNA is available to test this call. This CDR3 has 14 amino acids. Germline V gene data show CDR1 as LNHDA and CDR2 as SQIVND (reference sequence). Here the CDR3 reads CASSTTGGNQPQHF.